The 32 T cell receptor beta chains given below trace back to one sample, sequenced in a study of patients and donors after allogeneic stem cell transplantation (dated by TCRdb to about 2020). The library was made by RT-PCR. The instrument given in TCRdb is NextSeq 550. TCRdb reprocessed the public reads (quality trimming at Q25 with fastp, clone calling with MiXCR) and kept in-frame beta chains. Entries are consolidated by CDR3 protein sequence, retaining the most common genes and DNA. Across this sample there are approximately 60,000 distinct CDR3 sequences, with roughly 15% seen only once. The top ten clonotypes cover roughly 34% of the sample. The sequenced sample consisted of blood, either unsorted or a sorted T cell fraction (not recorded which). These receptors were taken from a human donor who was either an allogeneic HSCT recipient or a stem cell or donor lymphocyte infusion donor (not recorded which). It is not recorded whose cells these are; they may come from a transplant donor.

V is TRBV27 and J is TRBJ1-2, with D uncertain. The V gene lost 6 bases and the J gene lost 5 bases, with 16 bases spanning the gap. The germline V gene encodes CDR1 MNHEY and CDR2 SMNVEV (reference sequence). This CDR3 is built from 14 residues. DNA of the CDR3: TGTGCCAGCAGACGCCCAAACCAGGCGTATGGCTACACCTTC. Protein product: CASRRPNQAYGYTF.

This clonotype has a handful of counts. CDR3 bases: TGCGCCAGCAGCCATAACCTACAGGGTACCTCTGGAAACACCATATATTTT. Amino acid sequence: CASSHNLQGTSGNTIYF. The chain combines TRBV4-1 with TRBJ1-3; maybe TRBD1 (6 bases). This CDR3 contains 17 residues. Per the germline V gene, CDR1 is MGHRA and CDR2 is YSYEKL. The germline V and J ends were trimmed by 3 bases and 0 bases, with 15 bases remaining between them.

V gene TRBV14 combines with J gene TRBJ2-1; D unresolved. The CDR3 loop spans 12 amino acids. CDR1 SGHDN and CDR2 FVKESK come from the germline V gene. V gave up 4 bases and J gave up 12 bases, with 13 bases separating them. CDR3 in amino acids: CASSPNPLVQFF. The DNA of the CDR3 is TGTGCCAGCAGCCCGAACCCCTTGGTGCAGTTCTTC.

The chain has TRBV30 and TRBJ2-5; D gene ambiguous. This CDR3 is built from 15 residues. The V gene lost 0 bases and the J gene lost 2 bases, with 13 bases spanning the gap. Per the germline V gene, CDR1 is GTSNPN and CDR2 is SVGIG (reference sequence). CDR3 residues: CAWSVRRSRQETQYF. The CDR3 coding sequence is TGTGCCTGGAGTGTACGGCGGAGCCGACAAGAGACCCAGTACTTC.

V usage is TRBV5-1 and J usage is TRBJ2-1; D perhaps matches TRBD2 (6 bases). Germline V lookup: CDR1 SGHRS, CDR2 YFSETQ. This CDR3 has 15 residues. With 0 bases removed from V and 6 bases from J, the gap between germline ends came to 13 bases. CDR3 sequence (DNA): TGCGCCAGCAGCTTGGGATGGGAGGACCGCAATGAGCAGTTCTTC. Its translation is CASSLGWEDRNEQFF.

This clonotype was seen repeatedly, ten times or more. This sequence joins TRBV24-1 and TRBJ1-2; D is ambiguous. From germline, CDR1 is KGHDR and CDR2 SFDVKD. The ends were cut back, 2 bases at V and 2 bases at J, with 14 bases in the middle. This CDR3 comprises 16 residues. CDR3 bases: TGTGCCACCAGTGATTCGACGGGGATGGGAAACTATGGCTACACCTTC. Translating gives CATSDSTGMGNYGYTF.

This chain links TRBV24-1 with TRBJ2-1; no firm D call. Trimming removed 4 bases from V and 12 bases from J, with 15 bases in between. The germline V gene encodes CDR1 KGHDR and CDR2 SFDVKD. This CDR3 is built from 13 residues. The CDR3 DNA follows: TGTGCCACCAGTGACACGGCCGGGCCGGGGCAGTTCTTC. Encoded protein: CATSDTAGPGQFF.

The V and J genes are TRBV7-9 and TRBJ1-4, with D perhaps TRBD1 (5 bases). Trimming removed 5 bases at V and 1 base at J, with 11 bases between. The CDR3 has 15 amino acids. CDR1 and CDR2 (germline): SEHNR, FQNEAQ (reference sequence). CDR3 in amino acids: CASSPRGETNEKLFF. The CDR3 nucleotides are TGTGCCAGCAGCCCTCGAGGGGAAACTAATGAAAAACTGTTTTTT.

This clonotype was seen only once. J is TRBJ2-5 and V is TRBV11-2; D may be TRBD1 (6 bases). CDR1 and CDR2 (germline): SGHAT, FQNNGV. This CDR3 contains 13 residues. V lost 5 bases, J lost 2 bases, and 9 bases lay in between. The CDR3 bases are TGTGCCAGCAGCCGACAGGTTCAAGAGACCCAGTACTTC. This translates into CASSRQVQETQYF.

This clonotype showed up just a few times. The CDR3 protein is CASSSGSFVLGVSEQFF. The CDR3 DNA reads as TGTGCCAGCAGCTCTGGAAGTTTTGTTTTGGGGGTGAGTGAGCAGTTCTTC. The chain has TRBV7-9 and TRBJ2-1; D could derive from TRBD1 or TRBD2 (5 bases each). The CDR3 spans 17 residues. Germline CDR1 is SEHNR and CDR2 is FQNEAQ (reference sequence). V was pared by 4 bases and J by 9 bases, with 25 bases between.

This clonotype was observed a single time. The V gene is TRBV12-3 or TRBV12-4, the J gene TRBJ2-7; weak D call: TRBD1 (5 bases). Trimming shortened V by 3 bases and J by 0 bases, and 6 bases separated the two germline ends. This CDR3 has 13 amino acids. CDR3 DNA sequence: TGTGCCAGCAGTTTGGACAACTCCTACGAGCAGTACTTC. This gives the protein CASSLDNSYEQYF.

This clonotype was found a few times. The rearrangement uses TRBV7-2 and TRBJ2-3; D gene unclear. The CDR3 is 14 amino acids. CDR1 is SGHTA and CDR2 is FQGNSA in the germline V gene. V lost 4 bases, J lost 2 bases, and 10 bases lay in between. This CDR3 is CASSSRPITDTQYF. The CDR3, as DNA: TGTGCCAGCAGCTCTCGACCGATCACAGATACGCAGTATTTT.

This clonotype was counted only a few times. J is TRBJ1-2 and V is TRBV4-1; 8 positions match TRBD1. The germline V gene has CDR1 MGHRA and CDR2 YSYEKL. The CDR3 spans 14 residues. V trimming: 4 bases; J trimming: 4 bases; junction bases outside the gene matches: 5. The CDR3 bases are TGCGCCAGCAGCCCCAGGGACAGGACCTATGGCTACACCTTC. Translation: CASSPRDRTYGYTF.

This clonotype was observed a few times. For the CDR3, the DNA is TGTGCCAGCAGCCCGCGAACCACAGATACGCAGTATTTT. The encoded protein is CASSPRTTDTQYF. The chain combines TRBV9 with TRBJ2-3; no clear D gene. The CDR3 has 13 amino acids. V lost 4 bases to trimming and J lost 2 bases, with 8 bases between them. Germline lookup yields CDR1 SGDLS and CDR2 YYNGEE.

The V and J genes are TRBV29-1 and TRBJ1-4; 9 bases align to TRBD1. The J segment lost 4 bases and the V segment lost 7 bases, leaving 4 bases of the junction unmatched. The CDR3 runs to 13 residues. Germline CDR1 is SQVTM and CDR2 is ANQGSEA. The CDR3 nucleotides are TGCAGCGGGGGGACAGGGAATAATGAAAAACTGTTTTTT. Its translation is CSGGTGNNEKLFF.

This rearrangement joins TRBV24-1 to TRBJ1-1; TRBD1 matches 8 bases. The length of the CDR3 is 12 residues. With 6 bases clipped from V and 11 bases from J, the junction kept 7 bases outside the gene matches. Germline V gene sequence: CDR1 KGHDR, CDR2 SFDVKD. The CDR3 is CATSRGQGSAFF. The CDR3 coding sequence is TGTGCCACCAGTCGAGGACAGGGATCGGCTTTCTTT.

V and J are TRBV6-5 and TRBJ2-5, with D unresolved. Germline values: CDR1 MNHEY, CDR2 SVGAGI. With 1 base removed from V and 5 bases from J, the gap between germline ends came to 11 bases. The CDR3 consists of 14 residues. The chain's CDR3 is CASSYLKEVETQYF. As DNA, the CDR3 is TGTGCCAGCAGTTACTTAAAAGAAGTGGAGACCCAGTACTTC.

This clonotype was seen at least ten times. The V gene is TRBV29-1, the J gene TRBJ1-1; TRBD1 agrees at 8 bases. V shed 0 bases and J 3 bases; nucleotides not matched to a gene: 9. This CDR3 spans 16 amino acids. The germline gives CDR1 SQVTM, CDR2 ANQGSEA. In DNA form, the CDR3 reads TGCAGCGTTGAAGAGGTGTGGACAGGGAGGGACACTGAAGCTTTCTTT. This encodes CSVEEVWTGRDTEAFF.

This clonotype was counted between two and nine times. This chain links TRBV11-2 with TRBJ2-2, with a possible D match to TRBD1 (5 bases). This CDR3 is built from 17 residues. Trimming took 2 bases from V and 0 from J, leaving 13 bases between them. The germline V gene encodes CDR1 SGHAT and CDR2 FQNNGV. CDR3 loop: CASSLRGARPNTGELFF. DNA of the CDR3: TGTGCCAGCAGCTTAAGGGGCGCGAGACCGAACACCGGGGAGCTGTTTTTT.

The CDR3 sequence: CASRHGTVDSYEQYF. The CDR3 DNA sequence: TGTGCCAGCAGACACGGGACAGTGGACTCCTACGAGCAGTACTTC. The rearrangement links TRBV12-3 or TRBV12-4 to TRBJ2-7; TRBD1 aligns across 7 bases. The trim removed 6 bases at V and 0 bases at J, leaving 8 bases unmatched. The CDR3 loop spans 15 amino acids.

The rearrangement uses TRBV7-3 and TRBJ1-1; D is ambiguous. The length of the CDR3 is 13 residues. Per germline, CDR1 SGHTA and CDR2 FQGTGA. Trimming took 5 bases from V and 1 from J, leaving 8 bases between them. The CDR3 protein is CASSPSWNTEAFF. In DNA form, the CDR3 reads TGTGCCAGCAGCCCCTCTTGGAACACTGAAGCTTTCTTT.

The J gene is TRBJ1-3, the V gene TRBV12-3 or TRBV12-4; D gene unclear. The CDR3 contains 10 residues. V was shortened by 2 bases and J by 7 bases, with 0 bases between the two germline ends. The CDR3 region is CASSLNTIYF. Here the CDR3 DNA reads TGTGCCAGCAGTTTAAACACCATATATTTT.

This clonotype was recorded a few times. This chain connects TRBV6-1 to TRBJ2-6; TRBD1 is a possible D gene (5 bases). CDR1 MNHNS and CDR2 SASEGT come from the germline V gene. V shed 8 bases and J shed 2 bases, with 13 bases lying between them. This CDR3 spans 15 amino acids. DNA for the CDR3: TGTGCCAGCTTGCGGAGCAGGGCTGGGGCCAACGTCCTGACTTTC. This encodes CASLRSRAGANVLTF.

CDR3 DNA sequence: TGTGCCAGCAGCCGGCCCGGGACAGGAGCCTACGAGCAGTACTTC. Encoded protein: CASSRPGTGAYEQYF. The chain links TRBV5-6 to TRBJ2-7, with 8 bases identical to TRBD1. Germline V gene lookup returns CDR1 SGHDT and CDR2 YYEEEE. The length of the CDR3 is 15 residues. J was trimmed by 2 bases and V by 4 bases; bases with no gene match: 8.

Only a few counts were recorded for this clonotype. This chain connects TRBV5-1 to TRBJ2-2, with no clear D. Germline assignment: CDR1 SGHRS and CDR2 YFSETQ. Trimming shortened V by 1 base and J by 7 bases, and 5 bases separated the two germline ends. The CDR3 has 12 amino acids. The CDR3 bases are TGCGCCAGCAGCTTGAGCCTCGGGGAGCTGTTTTTT. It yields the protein CASSLSLGELFF. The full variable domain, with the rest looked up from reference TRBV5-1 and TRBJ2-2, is KAGVTQTPRYLIKTRGQQVTLSCSPISGHRSVSWYQQTPGQGLQFLFEYFSETQRNKGNFPGRFSGRQFSNSRSEMNVSTLELGDSALYLCASSLSLGELFFGEGSRLTVL.

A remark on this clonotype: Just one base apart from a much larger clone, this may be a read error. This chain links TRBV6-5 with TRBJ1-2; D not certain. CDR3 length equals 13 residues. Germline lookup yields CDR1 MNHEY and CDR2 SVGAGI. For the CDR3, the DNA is TGTGTCAGCAGGCCCCGATCCCCCAGGGGCTACACCTTC. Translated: CVSRPRSPRGYTF.

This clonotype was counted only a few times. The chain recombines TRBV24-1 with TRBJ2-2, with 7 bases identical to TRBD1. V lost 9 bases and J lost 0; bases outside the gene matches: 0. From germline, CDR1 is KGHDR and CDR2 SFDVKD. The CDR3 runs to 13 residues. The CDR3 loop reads CATGQANTGELFF. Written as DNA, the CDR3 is TGTGCCACCGGACAGGCGAACACCGGGGAGCTGTTTTTT.

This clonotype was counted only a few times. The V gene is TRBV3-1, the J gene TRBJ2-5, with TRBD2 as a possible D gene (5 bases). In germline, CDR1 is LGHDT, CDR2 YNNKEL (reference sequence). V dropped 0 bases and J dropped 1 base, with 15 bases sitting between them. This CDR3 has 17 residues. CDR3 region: CASSQEVPSGGQETQYF. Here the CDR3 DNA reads TGTGCCAGCAGCCAAGAGGTCCCCAGCGGAGGCCAAGAGACCCAGTACTTC.

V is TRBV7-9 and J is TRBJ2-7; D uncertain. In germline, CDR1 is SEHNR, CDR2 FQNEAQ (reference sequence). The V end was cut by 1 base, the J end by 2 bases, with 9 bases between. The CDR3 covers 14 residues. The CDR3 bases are TGTGCCAGCAGCTTAGTCCGCCTCCCCTACGAGCAGTACTTC. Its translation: CASSLVRLPYEQYF.

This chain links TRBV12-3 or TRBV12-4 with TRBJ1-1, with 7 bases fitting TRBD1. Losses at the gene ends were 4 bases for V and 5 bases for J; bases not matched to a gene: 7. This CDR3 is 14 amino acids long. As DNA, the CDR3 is TGTGCCAGCAGTTCCTCAGGGGGGTGGACTGAAGCTTTCTTT. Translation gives CASSSSGGWTEAFF.

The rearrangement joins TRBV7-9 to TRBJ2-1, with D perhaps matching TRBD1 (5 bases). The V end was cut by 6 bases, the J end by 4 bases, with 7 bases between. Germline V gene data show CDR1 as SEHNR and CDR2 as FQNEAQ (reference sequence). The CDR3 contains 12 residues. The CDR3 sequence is CASRTEYNEQFF. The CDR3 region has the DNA TGTGCCAGCAGGACAGAGTACAATGAGCAGTTCTTC.

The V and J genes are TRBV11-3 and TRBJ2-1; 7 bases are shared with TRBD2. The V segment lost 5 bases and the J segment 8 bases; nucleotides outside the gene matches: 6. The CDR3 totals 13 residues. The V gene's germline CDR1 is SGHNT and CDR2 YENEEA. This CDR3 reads CASSPGLSDEQFF. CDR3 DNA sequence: TGTGCCAGCAGCCCGGGACTATCCGATGAGCAGTTCTTC.